Presented here are 10 T cell receptor beta chains from one specimen sequenced in a study of T cells in women clearing cervical HPV infection. Some clones are missing from TCRdb's copy, which holds only in-frame ones; the method was immunoSEQ multiplex PCR. This table holds around 39,000 clones. Sequencing was carried out using blood buffy coat. Source of these receptors: a woman aged 18 to 69 with a cervical HPV16 infection that either progressed to CIN3+ or cleared (not recorded which).

Worth noting for this clone: The read finishes 3 residues shy of the CDR3 end, and the germline J gene is used to complete it. The chain combines TRBV7-9 with TRBJ2-3; D gene unclear. Germline lookup yields CDR1 SEHNR and CDR2 FQNEAQ (reference sequence). The CDR3 length is 15 residues. Trimming left V 5 bases short and J 0 bases short, with 12 bases between. CDR3 sequence reads: CASSESITSTDTQYF. CDR3 DNA (partial): TGTGCCAGCAGCGAGTCCATAACTAGCACAGATACG.

In the case of this clone: The read terminates 3 residues ahead of where the CDR3 ends, so the germline J gene completes it. The rearrangement uses TRBV20-1 and TRBJ2-3, with 9 nucleotides matching TRBD2. Trimming cost V 2 bases and J 2 bases; bases outside gene matches: 5. The germline V gene has CDR1 DFQATT and CDR2 SNEGSKA (reference sequence). The CDR3 is made up of 15 amino acids. The sequenced CDR3 bases are TGCAGTGCTAGACGTCCTAGCGGGATCACAGATACG. Translating gives CSARRPSGITDT. Given in full, the CDR3 is CSARRPSGITDTQYF.

Notes on this clone: The CDR3 is cut off 3 residues early in the read; its end comes from the germline J gene. The rearrangement links TRBV5-1 to TRBJ1-6; D unresolved. Trimming removed 4 bases from V and 6 bases from J, with 11 bases in between. Per the germline V gene, CDR1 is SGHRS and CDR2 is YFSETQ. The CDR3 is 14 amino acids. The CDR3 bases that were read are TGCGCCAGCAGCCTCGACACCTCTAATTCACCC. It encodes CASSLDTSNSP. In full, the CDR3 is CASSLDTSNSPLHF.

The DNA read from the CDR3 is TGTGCCAGCAGTTGGGACAGGGCCTCTGGAAACACC. Protein: CASSWDRASGNT. In full, the CDR3 is CASSWDRASGNTIYF. The genes are TRBV2 and TRBJ1-3; 9 bases fit TRBD1. The read comes to an end 3 residues before the CDR3 does, leaving the germline J gene to fill in the end. CDR1 SNHLY and CDR2 FYNNEI come from the germline V gene. The CDR3 consists of 15 residues. V shed 5 bases and J 0 bases; nucleotides not matched to a gene: 2.

As regards this clone: The read finishes 3 residues shy of the CDR3 end, and the germline J gene is used to complete it. The chain is built from TRBV20-1 and TRBJ2-2; the D gene is possibly TRBD1 (8 bases). Trimming removed 0 bases at V and 4 bases at J, with 21 bases between. This CDR3 is 18 amino acids long. CDR1 and CDR2 from the germline V gene are DFQATT and SNEGSKA (reference sequence). CDR3 DNA (partial): TGCAGTGCTAGAGATGACCTCCTACAGGGGGAGGGCACCGGGGAG. The encoded protein is CSARDDLLQGEGTGE. The whole CDR3 reads CSARDDLLQGEGTGELFF.

Comment on this clone: The read finishes 3 residues shy of the CDR3 end, and the germline J gene is used to complete it. The chain recombines TRBV7-9 with TRBJ2-3; D may be TRBD2 (6 bases). Germline V gene lookup returns CDR1 SEHNR and CDR2 FQNEAQ (reference sequence). The CDR3 is 12 residues long. The CDR3 sequence is CASSFPGGTQYF. CDR3 DNA (partial): TGTGCCAGCAGTTTCCCCGGAGGGACG. The full variable domain, its missing parts supplied by reference TRBV7-9 and TRBJ2-3, is DTGVSQNPRHKITKRGQNVTFRCDPISEHNRLYWYRQTLGQGPEFLTYFQNEAQLEKSRLLSDRFSAERPKGSFSTLEIQRTEQGDSAMYLCASSFPGGTQYFGPGTRLTVL.

Worth noting for this clone: The sequenced fragment ends 3 residues before the CDR3 boundary, so the rest is inferred from the germline J gene. The V and J genes are TRBV2 and TRBJ2-7, with 7 positions matching TRBD1. There are 15 residues in the CDR3. Per the germline V gene, CDR1 is SNHLY and CDR2 is FYNNEI. V was clipped by 5 bases and J by 3 bases; unmatched bases: 10. Partial CDR3 DNA: TGTGCCAGCAGTAAAGACAGGGAATTTGGCTACGAG. Translating it yields CASSKDREFGYE. In full, the CDR3 reads CASSKDREFGYEQYF. Full variable domain (remainder filled in from reference TRBV2 and TRBJ2-7): EPEVTQTPSHQVTQMGQEVILRCVPISNHLYFYWYRQILGQKVEFLVSFYNNEISEKSEIFDDQFSVERPDGSNFTLKIRSTKLEDSAMYFCASSKDREFGYEQYFGPGTRLTVT.

In the case of this clone: The observed sequence ends 3 residues before the CDR3 terminus, with the missing tail filled in from the germline J gene. V gene TRBV7-2 combines with J gene TRBJ1-4; TRBD1 might be the D (5 bases). The CDR3 is 15 amino acids. Germline V gene data show CDR1 as SGHTA and CDR2 as FQGNSA. The CDR3 bases that were read are TGTGCCAGCAGCTTAGGTCAGGGATTTAGATCACCA. This sequence encodes CASSLGQGFRSP. The full CDR3 protein reads CASSLGQGFRSPLFF.

Turning to this clone: At one end the junction does not follow the germline gene, possibly because of a read error. The read ends 3 residues shy of where the CDR3 ends; the end is completed using the germline J gene. V is TRBV5-4 and J is TRBJ2-3, with D maybe TRBD2 (7 bases). Looked up from germline, CDR1 is SGHNT and CDR2 is YYREEE (reference sequence). The CDR3 is made up of 13 amino acids. The part of the CDR3 DNA that was read is TGTGCCAGCAGCCCCCGGGGGGCAGAGACG. The encoded protein is CASSPRGAET. The whole CDR3 region reads CASSPRGAETQYF.

Of note for this clone: The read terminates 3 residues before the CDR3 end, so the remaining end is supplied by the germline J gene. The rearrangement links TRBV2 to TRBJ1-4; D is perhaps TRBD1 (6 bases). The V gene lost 4 bases and the J gene lost 2 bases, with 8 bases spanning the gap. The germline CDR1 and CDR2 sequences are SNHLY and FYNNEI. This CDR3 comprises 14 residues. Incomplete CDR3 DNA: TGTGCCAGCAGTGGGGACACTACTAATGAAAAA. It yields the protein CASSGDTTNEK. The full CDR3 protein is CASSGDTTNEKLFF.